The entry below gives a single T cell receptor beta chain sequence along with its context. Its antigen has not been determined. Base qualities were left out, and no much larger clone turns up one base away. TCRbeta CDR3 regions were amplified from genomic DNA by means of the immunoSEQ Assay, a bias-controlled multiplex PCR. Per the original workflow: Nucleated cell counts per sample were estimated from amplification of reference gene primers within the assay. To quantify the absolute abundance of each unique TCRbeta CDR3 rearrangement, sequence reads were collapsed and filtered. For each sample, productive Simpson clonality was calculated as the square root of Simpson's diversity index over productive rearrangements. TCRdb limited this immuneACCESS table to in-frame rearrangements with V and J called. A share of clones is missing; checked studies link under half to unresolved V genes, and the rest is unexplained. V, J and clone size reflect that table, while D and trimming were determined from the DNA. The sample table lists about 87,000 clones, 70% to 85% of them with a count of one. The ten largest clones represent approximately 3% of the sample.

The sample belongs to a study of blood T cell repertoires in COVID-19 (dated by TCRdb to the early 2020s). Some background on the complete study: Samples covering the acute and convalescent phases of COVID-19 were provided by collaborators in the United States, Italy and Spain. Where HLA class I and class II types were available, the types were taken from metadata supplied by the sample provider, not from assay-based typing. The dataset comprised deeply sampled blood TCRbeta repertoires from subjects exposed to, actively infected with, or recovered from COVID-19. The repertoires were released in a freely available public database intended as a resource for research on the immune response to SARS-CoV-2. A de-identified subject ID, COVID-19 status, age in years and sex were almost always included in the sample metadata. The samples were drawn from two sources: the first 160 participants of the ongoing ImmuneRACE study, and 1,200 or so subjects contributed by 6 global collaborators. The prospective study material was composed of cDNA or gDNA derived from T cells, B-cell-depleted T cells, or PBMCs. What the work shows at the level of the full study, not this receptor alone: The quantity of clinical and demographic metadata differed by source and by participant and was supplied without curation.

At one collaborating source in Seattle, patients were enrolled during active infection and were followed longitudinally through the course of disease. Collaborating institutions collected whole blood in K2EDTA tubes following their own protocols. For TCRbeta analysis, collaborators shipped samples in one of three forms: frozen whole blood, isolated PBMCs, or DNA extracted from either of those sample types. Sequences were obtained from peripheral blood. The receptor comes from a woman older than 75 with COVID-19, enrolled during active disease.

The DNA is as follows: TGTGCCAGCAGTGACCCCGGGATTGAGCAGTACTTC. The encoded protein is CASSDPGIEQYF. The chain joins TRBV2 to TRBJ2-7, and possibly TRBD2, on 5 matching bases. The CDR3 runs 12 residues from the cysteine to the phenylalanine. Only the CDR3 DNA stays, 36 bases, in frame from base 1. V was cut back by 3 bases and J by 7 bases, leaving a gap of 10 bases between them. CDR1 and CDR2, looked up from the germline V gene, are SNHLY and FYNNEI.